The source of this T cell receptor (beta chain) is a study of T cell changes during pregnancy in multiple sclerosis. Trimming cost V 9 bases and J 0 bases; bases outside gene matches: 4. This CDR3 comprises 13 residues. The germline V gene encodes CDR1 MNHNY and CDR2 SVGAGI (reference sequence). Assay: immunoSEQ multiplex PCR; the TCRdb copy retains only in-frame clones and omits some. Of some 81,000 clones in the sample, about 92% were seen once. The sequence was obtained from a female donor in good health, enrolled as a control in a pregnancy study. This specimen consisted of peripheral blood, obtained after pregnancy. V gene TRBV6-6 combines with J gene TRBJ2-5, with 7 bases fitting TRBD2. The CDR3 sequence: CARWGGYQETQYF. The DNA of the CDR3 is TGTGCCAGATGGGGGGGGTACCAAGAGACCCAGTACTTC.